This T cell receptor beta chain is drawn from a study of T cell repertoires in cytomegalovirus infection. Study-level information: Evidence of both CMV infection and a matching HLA type came from public TCR beta signatures. Findings of the study overall: Individuals carrying CMV plus the relevant HLA were identified by cumulative frequency of public TCR beta families. Dominant in the ex vivo response were TCR beta clonotypes restricted by HLA-C and specific for CMV.

TCRdb passed the reads through MiXCR, listing each CDR3 protein once. This sample yields some 280,000 distinct CDR3 sequences, of which approximately 13% are seen a single time; 8.8% belongs to the top ten. Regarding this clonotype: Its antigen is not identified.

The clonotype comes from a human donor in good health (CMV status not recorded). Some clones in this sample may be carry-over from other donors' samples. Input material: PBMCs.

The CDR3 DNA sequence: TGCAGTGCGTCGGAGGGAGTTGGAAACACCATATATTTT. It yields the protein CSASEGVGNTIYF. This chain links TRBV20-1 with TRBJ1-3; the D is unclear. Germline CDR1 reads DFQATT; CDR2 reads SNEGSKA (reference sequence). Trimming shortened V by 6 bases and J by 3 bases, and 12 bases separated the two germline ends. The CDR3 extends over 13 amino acids.